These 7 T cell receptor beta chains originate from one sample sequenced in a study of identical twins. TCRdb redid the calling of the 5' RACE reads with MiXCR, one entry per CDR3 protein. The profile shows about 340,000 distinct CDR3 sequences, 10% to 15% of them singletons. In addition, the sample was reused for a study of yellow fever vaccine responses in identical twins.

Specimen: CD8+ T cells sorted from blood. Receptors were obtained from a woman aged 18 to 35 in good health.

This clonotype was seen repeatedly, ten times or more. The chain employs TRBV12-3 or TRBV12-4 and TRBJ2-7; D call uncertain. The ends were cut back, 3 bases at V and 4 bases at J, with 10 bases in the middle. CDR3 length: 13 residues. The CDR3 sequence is CASSFGPGYEQYV. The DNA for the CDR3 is TGTGCCAGCAGTTTTGGACCGGGTTACGAGCAGTACGTC.

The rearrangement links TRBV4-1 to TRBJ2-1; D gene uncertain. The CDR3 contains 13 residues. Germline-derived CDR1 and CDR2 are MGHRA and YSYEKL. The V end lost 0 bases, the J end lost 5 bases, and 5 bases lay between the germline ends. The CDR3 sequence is CASSQDVDNEQFF. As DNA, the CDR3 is TGCGCCAGCAGCCAAGATGTCGACAATGAGCAGTTCTTC.

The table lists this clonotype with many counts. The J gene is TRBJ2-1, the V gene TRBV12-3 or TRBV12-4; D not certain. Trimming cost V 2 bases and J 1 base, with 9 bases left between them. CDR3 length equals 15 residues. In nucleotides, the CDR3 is TGTGCCAGCAGTTTAAGTGGGATGTCCTACAATGAGCAGTTCTTC. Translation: CASSLSGMSYNEQFF.

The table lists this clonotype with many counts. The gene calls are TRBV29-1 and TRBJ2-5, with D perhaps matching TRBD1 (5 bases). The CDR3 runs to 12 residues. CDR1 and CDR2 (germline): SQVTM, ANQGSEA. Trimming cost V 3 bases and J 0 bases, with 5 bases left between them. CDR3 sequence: CSVETDQETQYF. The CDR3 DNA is TGCAGCGTTGAGACAGACCAAGAGACCCAGTACTTC.

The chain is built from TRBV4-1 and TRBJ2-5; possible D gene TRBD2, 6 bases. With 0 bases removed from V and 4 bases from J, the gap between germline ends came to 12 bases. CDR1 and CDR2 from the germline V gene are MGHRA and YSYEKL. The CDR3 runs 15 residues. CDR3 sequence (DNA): TGCGCCAGCAGCCAAGATCGACTAGGGGCAGAGACCCAGTACTTC. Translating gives CASSQDRLGAETQYF.

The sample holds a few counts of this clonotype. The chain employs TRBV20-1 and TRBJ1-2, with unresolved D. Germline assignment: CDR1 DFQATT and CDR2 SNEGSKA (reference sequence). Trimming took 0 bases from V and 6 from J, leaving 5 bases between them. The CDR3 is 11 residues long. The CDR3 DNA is TGCAGTGCTAGAGATGGAGATGGCTACACCTTC. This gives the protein CSARDGDGYTF.

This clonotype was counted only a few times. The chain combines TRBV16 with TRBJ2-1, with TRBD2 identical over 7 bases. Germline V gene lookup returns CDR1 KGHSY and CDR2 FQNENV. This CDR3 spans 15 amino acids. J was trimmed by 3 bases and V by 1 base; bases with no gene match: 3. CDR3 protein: CASSQWGDYYNEQFF. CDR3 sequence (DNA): TGTGCCAGCAGCCAATGGGGGGACTACTACAATGAGCAGTTCTTC.